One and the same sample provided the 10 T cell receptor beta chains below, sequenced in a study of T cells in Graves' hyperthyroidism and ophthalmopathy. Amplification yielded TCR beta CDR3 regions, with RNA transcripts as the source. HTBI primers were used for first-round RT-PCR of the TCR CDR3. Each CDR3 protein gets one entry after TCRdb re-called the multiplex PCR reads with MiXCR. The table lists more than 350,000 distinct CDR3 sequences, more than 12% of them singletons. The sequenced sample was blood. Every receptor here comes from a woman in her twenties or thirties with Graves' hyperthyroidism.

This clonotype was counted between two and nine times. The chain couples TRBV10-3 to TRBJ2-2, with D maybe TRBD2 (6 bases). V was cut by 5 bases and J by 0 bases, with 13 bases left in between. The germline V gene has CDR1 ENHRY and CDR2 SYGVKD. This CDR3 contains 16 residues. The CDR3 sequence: CAISPSGTSNTGELFF. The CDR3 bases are TGTGCCATCAGTCCCTCCGGGACTTCGAACACCGGGGAGCTGTTTTTT.

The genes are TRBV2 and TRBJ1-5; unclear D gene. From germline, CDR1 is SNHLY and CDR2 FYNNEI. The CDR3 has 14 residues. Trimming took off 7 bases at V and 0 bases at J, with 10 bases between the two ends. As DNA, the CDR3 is TGTGCCAGCAAGAAGGGCTATAGCAATCAGCCCCAGCATTTT. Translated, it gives CASKKGYSNQPQHF.

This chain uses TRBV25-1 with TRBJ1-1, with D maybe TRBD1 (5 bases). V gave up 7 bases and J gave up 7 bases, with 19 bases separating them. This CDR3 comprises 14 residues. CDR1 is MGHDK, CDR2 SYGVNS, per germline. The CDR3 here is CASKPPGILGEAFF. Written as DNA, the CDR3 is TGTGCCAGCAAACCCCCAGGGATTCTTGGTGAAGCTTTCTTT. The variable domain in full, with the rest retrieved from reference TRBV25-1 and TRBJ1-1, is EADIYQTPRYLVIGTGKKITLECSQTMGHDKMYWYQQDPGMELHLIHYSYGVNSTEKGDLSSESTVSRIRTEHFPLTLESARPSHTSQYLCASKPPGILGEAFFGQGTRLTVV.

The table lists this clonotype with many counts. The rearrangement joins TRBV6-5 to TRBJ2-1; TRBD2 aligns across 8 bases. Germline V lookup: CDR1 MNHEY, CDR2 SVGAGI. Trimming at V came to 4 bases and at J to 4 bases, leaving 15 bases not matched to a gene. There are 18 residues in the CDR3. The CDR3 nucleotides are TGTGCCAGCAGTTGGGGGACGGTTGTGGCGGGAGGTTACAATGAGCAGTTCTTC. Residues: CASSWGTVVAGGYNEQFF.

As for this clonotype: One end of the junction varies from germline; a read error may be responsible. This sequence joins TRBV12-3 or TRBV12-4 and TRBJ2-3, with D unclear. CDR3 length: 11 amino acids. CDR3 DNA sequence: TGTGCCAGCAGTTTATCAGATACGCAGTGTTTT. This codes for CASSLSDTQCF.

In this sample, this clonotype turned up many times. CDR3 region: CASSQQTPETQYF. The CDR3 DNA is TGTGCCAGCAGCCAACAGACTCCGGAGACCCAGTACTTC. J is TRBJ2-5 and V is TRBV3-1; D is uncertain. Germline V gene lookup returns CDR1 LGHDT and CDR2 YNNKEL (reference sequence). V lost 2 bases to trimming and J lost 5 bases, with 9 bases between them. The CDR3 is 13 amino acids.

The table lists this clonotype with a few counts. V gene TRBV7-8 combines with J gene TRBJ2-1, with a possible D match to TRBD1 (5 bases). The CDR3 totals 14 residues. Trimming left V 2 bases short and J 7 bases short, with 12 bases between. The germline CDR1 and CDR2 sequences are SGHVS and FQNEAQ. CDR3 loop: CASSLTGRTNEQFF. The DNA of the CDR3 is TGTGCCAGCAGCTTAACAGGAAGGACAAATGAGCAGTTCTTC.

Here the CDR3 DNA reads TGTGCCAGCAGCGTAACAGGGGCCTCTGGAAACACCATATATTTT. As protein: CASSVTGASGNTIYF. The rearrangement uses TRBV9 and TRBJ1-3; 7 nucleotides align to TRBD1. The germline CDR1 and CDR2 sequences are SGDLS and YYNGEE. The V segment lost 1 base and the J segment 0 bases; nucleotides outside the gene matches: 1. CDR3 length: 15 amino acids.

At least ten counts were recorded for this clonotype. Here the CDR3 DNA reads TGTGCCAGCAGTCCCGACAGGCCTAGCGAGCAGTACTTC. Translating it yields CASSPDRPSEQYF. J is TRBJ2-7 and V is TRBV27; weak D call: TRBD1 (6 bases). Germline V gene sequence: CDR1 MNHEY, CDR2 SMNVEV (reference sequence). The V gene lost 5 bases and the J gene lost 6 bases, with 14 bases spanning the gap. The CDR3 has 13 amino acids.

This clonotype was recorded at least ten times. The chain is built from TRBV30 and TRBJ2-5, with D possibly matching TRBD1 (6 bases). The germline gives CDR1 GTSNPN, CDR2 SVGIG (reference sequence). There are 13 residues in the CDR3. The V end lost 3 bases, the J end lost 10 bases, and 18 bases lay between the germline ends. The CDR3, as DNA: TGTGCCTGGAGGGTACAGGGCCGCCCGGTCCAGTACTTC. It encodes CAWRVQGRPVQYF.